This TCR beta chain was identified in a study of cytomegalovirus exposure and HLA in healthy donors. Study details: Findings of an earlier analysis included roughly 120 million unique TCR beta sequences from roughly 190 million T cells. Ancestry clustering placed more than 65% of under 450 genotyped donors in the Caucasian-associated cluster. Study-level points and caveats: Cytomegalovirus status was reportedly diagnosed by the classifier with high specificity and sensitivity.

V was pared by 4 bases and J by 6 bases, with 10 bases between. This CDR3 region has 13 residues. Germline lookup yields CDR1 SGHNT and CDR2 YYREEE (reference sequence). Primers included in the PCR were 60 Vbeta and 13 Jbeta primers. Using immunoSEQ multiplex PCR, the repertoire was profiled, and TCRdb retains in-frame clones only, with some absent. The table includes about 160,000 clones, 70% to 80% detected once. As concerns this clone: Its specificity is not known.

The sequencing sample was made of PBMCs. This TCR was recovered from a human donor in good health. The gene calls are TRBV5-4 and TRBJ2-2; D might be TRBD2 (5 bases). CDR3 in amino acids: CASSQEVAGELFF. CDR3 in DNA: TGTGCCAGCAGCCAGGAGGTGGCCGGGGAGCTGTTTTTT.